The TCR beta chain described here comes from a study of blood T cells in healthy people across ages. Study conclusions and caveats: It was held that the diversity estimates obtained from one million T cells were underestimates. Naive T cell percentage by flow cytometry tracked strongly with beta diversity.

As regards this clonotype: Its target is unknown.

Germline lookup yields CDR1 MNHEY and CDR2 SVGEGT. Trimming stripped 8 bases from V and 0 bases from J, with 13 bases between. CDR3 size: 14 residues. PCR was performed a second time for roughly 6 to 12 cycles using a sample-barcoded 5' primer and a J-beta primer mix. TCRdb recomputed calls from the 5' RACE reads with MiXCR, one row per CDR3 protein. Of roughly 1,700,000 distinct CDR3 sequences listed, roughly 27% are singletons. Input material: blood. The chain carries TRBV6-2 or TRBV6-3 and TRBJ1-2; D not certain. The receptor comes from a young woman in good health. The chain's CDR3 is CASSTPPANYGYTF. The CDR3, as DNA: TGTGCCAGCTCAACACCTCCAGCTAACTATGGCTACACCTTC.